These T cell receptor beta chains were read from a single sample in a study of T-cell reconstitution after alpha-beta-depleted transplantation in children. MiXCR was run by TCRdb on the PCR reads, yielding one entry per CDR3 protein. Among around 960,000 distinct CDR3 sequences, about 29% were seen once, and the ten largest hold approximately 30%. The material was PBMCs, mostly from graft donor cells, obtained 360 days after TCRalphabeta/CD19-depleted stem cell transplant. These receptors all stem from a boy under two years old who had a stem cell transplant for SCID, so the T cells may come from the graft donor. Each CDR3 is given with its conserved first and last residue. A D gene is named only where the DNA matches it firmly. For some rows the clone size is stated as once, few or many, or as a class when expanded; others skip it.

v_gene: TRBV20-1
len: 12
d_gene: NA
abundance: NA
j_gene: TRBJ2-3
CDR3aa: CSARGNTDTQYF
CDR3nt: TGCAGTGCTAGAGGGAACACAGATACGCAGTATTTT

v_gene: TRBV9
len: 16
d_gene: TRBD2
abundance: NA
j_gene: TRBJ2-1
CDR3aa: CASSVGPAGVGDEQFF
CDR3nt: TGTGCCAGCAGCGTCGGACCAGCGGGGGTTGGGGATGAGCAGTTCTTC

v_gene: TRBV7-9
len: 15
d_gene: TRBD1
abundance: NA
j_gene: TRBJ1-1
CDR3aa: CASSLGDRGNTEAFF
CDR3nt: TGTGCCAGCAGCTTAGGAGACAGGGGGAACACTGAAGCTTTCTTT

v_gene: TRBV12-3/TRBV12-4
len: 16
d_gene: NA
abundance: few
j_gene: TRBJ2-7
CDR3aa: CASSLQGTLSSYEQYF
CDR3nt: TGTGCCAGCAGTTTGCAGGGAACATTGAGCTCCTACGAGCAGTACTTC

v_gene: TRBV3-1
len: 13
d_gene: NA
abundance: few
j_gene: TRBJ2-5
CDR3aa: CASSTTGAKTQYF
CDR3nt: TGTGCCAGCAGCACTACAGGTGCTAAGACCCAGTACTTC

v_gene: TRBV5-6
len: 16
d_gene: TRBD1
abundance: NA
j_gene: TRBJ2-7
CDR3aa: CASSLARGRLSYEQYF
CDR3nt: TGTGCCAGCAGCTTGGCCAGGGGGCGCCTCTCCTACGAGCAGTACTTC

v_gene: TRBV5-6
len: 15
d_gene: TRBD2
abundance: few
j_gene: TRBJ2-1
CDR3aa: CASSFERLAGDEQFF
CDR3nt: TGTGCCAGCAGCTTTGAGCGACTAGCGGGGGATGAGCAGTTCTTC

v_gene: TRBV7-9
len: 13
d_gene: NA
abundance: NA
j_gene: TRBJ2-4
CDR3aa: CASSLPDLNIQYF
CDR3nt: TGTGCCAGCAGCTTACCGGACTTGAACATTCAGTACTTC

v_gene: TRBV7-3
len: 15
d_gene: TRBD2
abundance: few
j_gene: TRBJ2-1
CDR3aa: CASSLGTRAYNEQFF
CDR3nt: TGTGCCAGCAGCTTAGGGACTAGGGCCTACAATGAGCAGTTCTTC

v_gene: TRBV11-2
len: 18
d_gene: NA
abundance: once
j_gene: TRBJ2-4
CDR3aa: CASSLENGTKNPQNIQYF
CDR3nt: TGTGCCAGCAGCTTAGAGAACGGGACAAAGAATCCCCAAAACATTCAGTACTTC

v_gene: TRBV20-1
len: 15
d_gene: TRBD1
abundance: few
j_gene: TRBJ2-7
CDR3aa: CSALKTGGISYEQYF
CDR3nt: TGCAGTGCACTTAAGACAGGGGGCATCTCCTACGAGCAGTACTTC

v_gene: TRBV6-1
len: 14
d_gene: TRBD1
abundance: NA
j_gene: TRBJ2-7
CDR3aa: CASSQQGAPREQYF
CDR3nt: TGTGCCAGCAGCCAACAGGGGGCTCCTCGCGAGCAGTACTTC

v_gene: TRBV2
len: 14
d_gene: TRBD2
abundance: NA
j_gene: TRBJ2-5
CDR3aa: CASTVGGAVETQYF
CDR3nt: TGTGCCAGCACTGTCGGGGGGGCCGTTGAGACCCAGTACTTC

v_gene: TRBV12-3/TRBV12-4
len: 15
d_gene: NA
abundance: NA
j_gene: TRBJ1-1
CDR3aa: CASSGEPGQNTEAFF
CDR3nt: TGTGCCAGCAGTGGCGAACCGGGACAGAACACTGAAGCTTTCTTT

v_gene: TRBV4-2
len: 14
d_gene: NA
abundance: few
j_gene: TRBJ2-1
CDR3aa: CASSQVRGFNEQFF
CDR3nt: TGTGCCAGCAGCCAAGTAAGGGGGTTCAATGAGCAGTTCTTC

v_gene: TRBV6-2/TRBV6-3
len: 15
d_gene: NA
abundance: NA
j_gene: TRBJ2-7
CDR3aa: CASSYDGHSPYEQYF
CDR3nt: TGTGCCAGCAGTTACGATGGACATTCCCCCTACGAGCAGTACTTC